Reported below is one T cell receptor beta chain. This sample was taken from a study of shared T cell receptors in the human thymus. Measured with immunoSEQ multiplex PCR; TCRdb has only the in-frame clones, and not every one. The sample yields hundreds of thousands of clones, more than 75% seen once. This CDR3 region has 11 residues. Trimming removed 10 bases at V and 4 bases at J, with 7 bases between. Germline V gives CDR1 MNHNS, CDR2 SASEGT. These data are also associated with another study on human thymus T cells. According to that study: Thymic and blood repertoires appeared to display a bias in their usage of V and J genes.

Input material: thymocytes. The TCR comes from a boy under two years old with a congenital heart defect. The chain is built from TRBV6-1 and TRBJ2-2; D not resolved. The CDR3 DNA reads as TGTGCCACCTCACTCACCGGGGAGCTGTTTTTT. Protein: CATSLTGELFF.